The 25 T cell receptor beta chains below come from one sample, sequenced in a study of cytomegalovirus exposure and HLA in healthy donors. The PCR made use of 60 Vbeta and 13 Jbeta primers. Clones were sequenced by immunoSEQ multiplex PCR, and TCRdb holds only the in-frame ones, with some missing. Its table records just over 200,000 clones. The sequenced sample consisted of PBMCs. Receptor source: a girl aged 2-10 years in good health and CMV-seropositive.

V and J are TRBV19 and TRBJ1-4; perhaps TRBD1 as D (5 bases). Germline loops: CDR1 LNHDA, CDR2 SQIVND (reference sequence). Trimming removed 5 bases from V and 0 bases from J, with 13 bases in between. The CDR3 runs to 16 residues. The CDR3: CASSDSFFATNEKLFF. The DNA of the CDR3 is TGTGCCAGTAGTGACAGCTTTTTTGCAACTAATGAAAAACTGTTTTTT.

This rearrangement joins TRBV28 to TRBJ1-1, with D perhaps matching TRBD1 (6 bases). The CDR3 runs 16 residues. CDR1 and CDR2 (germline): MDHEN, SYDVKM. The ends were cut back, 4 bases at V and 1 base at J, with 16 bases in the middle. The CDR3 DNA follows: TGTGCCAGCAGTTCCCTCCCGACAGGTCAGAACACTGAAGCTTTCTTT. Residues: CASSSLPTGQNTEAFF.

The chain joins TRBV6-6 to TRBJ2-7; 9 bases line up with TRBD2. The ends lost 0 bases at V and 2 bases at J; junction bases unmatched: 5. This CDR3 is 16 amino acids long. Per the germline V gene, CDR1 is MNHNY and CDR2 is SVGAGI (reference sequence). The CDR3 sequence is CASSYSTAGGPYEQYF. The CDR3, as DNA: TGTGCCAGCAGTTACTCGACTGCGGGAGGGCCCTACGAGCAGTACTTC.

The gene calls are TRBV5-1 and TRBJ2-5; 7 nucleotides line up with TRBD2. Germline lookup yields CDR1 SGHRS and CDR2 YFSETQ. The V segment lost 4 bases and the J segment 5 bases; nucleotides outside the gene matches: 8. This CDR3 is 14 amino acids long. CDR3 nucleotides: TGCGCCAGCAGCAGTGGACTAGTTGGGGAGACCCAGTACTTC. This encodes CASSSGLVGETQYF.

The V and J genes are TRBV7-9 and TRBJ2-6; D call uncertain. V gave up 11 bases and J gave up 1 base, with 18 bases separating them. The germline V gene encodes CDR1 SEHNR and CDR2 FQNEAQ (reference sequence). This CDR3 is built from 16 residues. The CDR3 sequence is CASEWAAPSGANVLTF. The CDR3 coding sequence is TGTGCCTCCGAGTGGGCAGCTCCTTCTGGGGCCAACGTCCTGACTTTC.

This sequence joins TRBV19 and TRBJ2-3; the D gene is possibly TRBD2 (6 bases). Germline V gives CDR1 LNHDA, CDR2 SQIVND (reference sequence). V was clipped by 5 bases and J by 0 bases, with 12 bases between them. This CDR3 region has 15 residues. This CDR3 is CASSFGGPSTDTQYF. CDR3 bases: TGTGCCAGTAGTTTCGGGGGACCGAGCACAGATACGCAGTATTTT.

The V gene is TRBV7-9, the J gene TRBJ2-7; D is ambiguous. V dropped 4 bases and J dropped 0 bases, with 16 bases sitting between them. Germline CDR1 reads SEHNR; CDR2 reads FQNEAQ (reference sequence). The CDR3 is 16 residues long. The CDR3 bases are TGTGCCAGCAGCTCGGTATTGGCCCACAGCTCCTACGAGCAGTACTTC. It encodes CASSSVLAHSSYEQYF.

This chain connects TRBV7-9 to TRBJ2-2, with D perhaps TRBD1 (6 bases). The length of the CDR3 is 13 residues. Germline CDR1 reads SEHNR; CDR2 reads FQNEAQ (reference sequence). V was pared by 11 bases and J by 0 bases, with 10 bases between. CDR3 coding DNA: TGTGCCGCCGGGACAACGAACACCGGGGAGCTGTTTTTT. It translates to CAAGTTNTGELFF.

The chain's CDR3 is CASSEWGGTDTQYF. Written as DNA, the CDR3 is TGTGCCAGCAGTGAATGGGGGGGCACAGATACGCAGTATTTT. This chain uses TRBV25-1 with TRBJ2-3; D possibly corresponds to TRBD2 (6 bases). CDR3 length equals 14 residues. V was clipped by 1 base and J by 1 base, with 6 bases between them. The germline gives CDR1 MGHDK, CDR2 SYGVNS. The complete variable domain, with remaining parts taken from reference TRBV25-1 and TRBJ2-3, reads EADIYQTPRYLVIGTGKKITLECSQTMGHDKMYWYQQDPGMELHLIHYSYGVNSTEKGDLSSESTVSRIRTEHFPLTLESARPSHTSQYLCASSEWGGTDTQYFGPGTRLTVL.

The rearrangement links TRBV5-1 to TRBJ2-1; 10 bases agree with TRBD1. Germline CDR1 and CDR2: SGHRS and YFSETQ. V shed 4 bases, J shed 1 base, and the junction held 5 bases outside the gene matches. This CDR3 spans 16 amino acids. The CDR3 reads CASSPPGQGSYNEQFF. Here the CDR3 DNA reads TGCGCCAGCAGCCCCCCGGGACAGGGGTCCTACAATGAGCAGTTCTTC.

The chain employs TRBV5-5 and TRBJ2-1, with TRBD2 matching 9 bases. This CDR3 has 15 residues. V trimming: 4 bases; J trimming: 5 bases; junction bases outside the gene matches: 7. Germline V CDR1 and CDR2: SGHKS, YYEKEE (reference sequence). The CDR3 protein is CASSGGLAIDNEQFF. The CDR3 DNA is TGTGCCAGCAGCGGTGGACTAGCGATCGACAATGAGCAGTTCTTC.

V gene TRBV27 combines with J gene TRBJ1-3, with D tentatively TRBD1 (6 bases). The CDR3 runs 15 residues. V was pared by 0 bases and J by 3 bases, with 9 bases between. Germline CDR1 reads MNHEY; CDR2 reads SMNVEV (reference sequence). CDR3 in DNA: TGTGCCAGCAGTTTATCAACAGGGCTTGGAAACACCATATATTTT. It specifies CASSLSTGLGNTIYF.

The CDR3 loop reads CASVNRGGQVNEQFF. CDR3 in DNA: TGTGCCAGCGTGAACAGGGGAGGCCAAGTCAATGAGCAGTTCTTC. The chain has TRBV25-1 and TRBJ2-1, with a tentative D call TRBD1 (7 bases). Germline V CDR1 and CDR2: MGHDK, SYGVNS. This CDR3 region has 15 residues. Trimming pared 8 bases from V and 6 bases from J, leaving 20 bases between.

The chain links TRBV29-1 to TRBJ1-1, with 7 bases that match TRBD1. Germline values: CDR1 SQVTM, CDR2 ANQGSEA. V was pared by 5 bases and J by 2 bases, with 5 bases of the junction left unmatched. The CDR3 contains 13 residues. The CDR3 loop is CSVITGVNTEAFF. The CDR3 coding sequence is TGCAGCGTTATAACAGGGGTAAACACTGAAGCTTTCTTT.

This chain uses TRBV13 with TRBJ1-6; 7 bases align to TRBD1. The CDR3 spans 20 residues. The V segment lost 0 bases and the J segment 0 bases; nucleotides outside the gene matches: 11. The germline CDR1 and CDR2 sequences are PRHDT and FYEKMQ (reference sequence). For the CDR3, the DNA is TGTGCCAGCAGCTTAGGGGCGGGCAGGGGGACCAGCTCCTATAATTCACCCCTCCACTTT. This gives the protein CASSLGAGRGTSSYNSPLHF.

The CDR3 DNA reads TGTGCCACACGAGGACAGGGTCGGTACGAGCAGTACTTC. It is translated as CATRGQGRYEQYF. The chain carries TRBV10-3 and TRBJ2-5; TRBD1 agrees at 8 bases. The DNA end favors TRBJ2-7, so the J call may be wrong. Germline CDR1 and CDR2: ENHRY and SYGVKD. This CDR3 comprises 13 residues.

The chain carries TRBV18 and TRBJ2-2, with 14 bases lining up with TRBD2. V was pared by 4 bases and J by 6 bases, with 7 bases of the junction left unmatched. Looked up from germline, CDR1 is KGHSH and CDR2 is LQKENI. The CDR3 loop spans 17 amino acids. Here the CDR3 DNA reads TGTGCCAGCTCACTGTCCGGGACTAGCGGGAGTTCCGGGGAGCTGTTTTTT. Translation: CASSLSGTSGSSGELFF.

The CDR3 bases are TGTGCCAGCAGCTTGGACAGGAATGGTGGCTACACCTTC. Protein product: CASSLDRNGGYTF. The chain couples TRBV5-8 to TRBJ1-2; maybe TRBD1 (5 bases). From germline, CDR1 is SGHTS and CDR2 YDEGEE. CDR3 size: 13 residues. V lost 0 bases to trimming and J lost 7 bases, with 10 bases between them.

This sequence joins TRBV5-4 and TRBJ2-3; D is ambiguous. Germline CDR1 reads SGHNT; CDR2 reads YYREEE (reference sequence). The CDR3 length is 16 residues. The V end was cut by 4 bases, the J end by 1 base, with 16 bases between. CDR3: CASSSLNLAGTDTQYF. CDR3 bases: TGTGCCAGCAGCAGCTTAAACCTCGCGGGCACAGATACGCAGTATTTT.

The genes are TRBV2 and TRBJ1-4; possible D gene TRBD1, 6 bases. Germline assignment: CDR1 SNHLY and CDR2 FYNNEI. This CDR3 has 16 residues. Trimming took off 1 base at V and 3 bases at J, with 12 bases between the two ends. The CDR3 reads CASSEVYRVSNEKLFF. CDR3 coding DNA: TGTGCCAGCAGTGAAGTCTACAGGGTTTCTAATGAAAAACTGTTTTTT.

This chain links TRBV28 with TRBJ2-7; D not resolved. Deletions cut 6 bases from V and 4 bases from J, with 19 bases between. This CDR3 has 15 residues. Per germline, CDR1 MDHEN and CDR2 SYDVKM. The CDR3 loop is CASSPRWVFGYEQYF. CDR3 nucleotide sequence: TGTGCCAGCAGCCCCAGGTGGGTGTTTGGGTACGAGCAGTACTTC.

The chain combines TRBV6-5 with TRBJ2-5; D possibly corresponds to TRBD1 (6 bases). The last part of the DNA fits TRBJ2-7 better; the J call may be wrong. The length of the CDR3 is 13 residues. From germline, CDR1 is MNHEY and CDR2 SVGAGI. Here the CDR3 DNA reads TGTGCCAGCAGGGACAGCCTCTCCTACGAGCAGTACTTC. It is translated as CASRDSLSYEQYF.

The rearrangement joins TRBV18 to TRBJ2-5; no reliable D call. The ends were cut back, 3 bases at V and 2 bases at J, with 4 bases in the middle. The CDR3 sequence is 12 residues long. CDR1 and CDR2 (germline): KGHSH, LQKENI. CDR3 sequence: CASSPQQETQYF. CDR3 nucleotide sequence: TGTGCCAGCTCACCTCAACAAGAGACCCAGTACTTC.

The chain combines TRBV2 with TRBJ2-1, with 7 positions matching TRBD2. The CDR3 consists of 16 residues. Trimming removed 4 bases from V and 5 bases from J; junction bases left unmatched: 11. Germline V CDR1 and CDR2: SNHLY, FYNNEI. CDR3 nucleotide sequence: TGTGCCAGCAGTGGGACTCCAGCGGGGCGAAACAATGAGCAGTTCTTC. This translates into CASSGTPAGRNNEQFF.

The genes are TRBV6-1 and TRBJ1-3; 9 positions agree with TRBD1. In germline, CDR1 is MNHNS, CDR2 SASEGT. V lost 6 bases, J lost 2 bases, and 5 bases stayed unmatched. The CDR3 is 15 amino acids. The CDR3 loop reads CASRDRGSPGNTIYF. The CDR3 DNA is TGTGCCAGCAGGGACAGGGGTTCGCCTGGAAACACCATATATTTT.